The clone carrying this T cell receptor (beta chain) occurred many times. Its antigen is unknown. J was trimmed by 6 bases and V by 4 bases; bases with no gene match: 7. This CDR3 region has 14 residues. Germline CDR1 is SGHTA and CDR2 is FQGTGA. This sample was taken from a study of T cell repertoires in cytomegalovirus infection. Study-wide findings and caveats: Dominating the ex vivo response were TCR beta clonotypes that were CMV-specific and HLA-C-restricted.

TCRdb reprocessed the reads via MiXCR and lists one record per CDR3 protein. The sample shows around 490,000 distinct CDR3 sequences, about 25% of them seen only once. The specimen sequenced was PBMCs. The chain couples TRBV7-3 to TRBJ2-7, with 9 positions matching TRBD1. This clonotype was obtained from a human donor in good health (CMV status not recorded). Some clones in this sample may be carry-over from other donors' samples. The CDR3 is CASSSTGGAGEQYF. In nucleotides, the CDR3 is TGTGCCAGCAGCTCTACAGGGGGCGCGGGCGAGCAGTACTTC.